The sequence of this TCR beta chain was determined in a study of blood T cells in healthy people across ages. This clonotype was counted only a few times. Per germline, CDR1 MNHEY and CDR2 SVGAGI. CDR3 length equals 16 residues. V gave up 0 bases and J gave up 2 bases, with 12 bases separating them. For the second PCR, which ran for roughly 6 to 12 cycles, a sample-barcoded 5' primer and a J-beta primer mix were used. Tagging of each cDNA molecule was performed by a template-switch adaptor with 12 random nucleotides. From the 5' RACE reads, TCRdb called clonotypes with MiXCR, one entry per CDR3 protein. The repertoire holds roughly 2 million distinct CDR3 sequences, with 49% as singletons.

The clonotype originates from a woman aged 40 to 50 in good health. Sample: blood. V gene TRBV6-5 combines with J gene TRBJ2-3, with D hard to call. Here the CDR3 DNA reads TGTGCCAGCAGTTACTCGGCCCGTCCCATCACAGATACGCAGTATTTT. Residues: CASSYSARPITDTQYF.